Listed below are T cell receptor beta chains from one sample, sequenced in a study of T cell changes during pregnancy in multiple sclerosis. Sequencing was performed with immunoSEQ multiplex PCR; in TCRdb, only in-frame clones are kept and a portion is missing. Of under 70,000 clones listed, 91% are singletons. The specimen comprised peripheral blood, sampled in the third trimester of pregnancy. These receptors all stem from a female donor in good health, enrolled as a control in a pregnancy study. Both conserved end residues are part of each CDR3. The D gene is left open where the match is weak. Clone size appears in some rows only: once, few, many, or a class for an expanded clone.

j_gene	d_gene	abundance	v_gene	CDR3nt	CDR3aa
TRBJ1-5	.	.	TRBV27	TGTGCCAGCAGTTTTGAGGGGGGCAATCAGCCCCAGCATTTT	CASSFEGGNQPQHF
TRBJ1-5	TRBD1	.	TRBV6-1	TGTGCCAGCACCTTGACAGGGGCCCAGCCCCAGCATTTT	CASTLTGAQPQHF
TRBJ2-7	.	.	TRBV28	TGTGCCAGCAGTTTTTCGGTACGCTACGAGCAGTACTTC	CASSFSVRYEQYF
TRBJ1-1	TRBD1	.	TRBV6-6	TGTGCCAGCAGTTACCCGGACAGGGGACGTGAAGCTTTCTTT	CASSYPDRGREAFF
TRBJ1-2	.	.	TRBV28	TGTGCCAGCAGTTCCTTTCGGAGGAGCTACACCTTC	CASSSFRRSYTF
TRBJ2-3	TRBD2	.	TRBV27	TGTGCCAGCAGTTTTCAAGGACTAGCGGGGTGGGCGCAGTATTTT	CASSFQGLAGWAQYF
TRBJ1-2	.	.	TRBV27	TGTGCCAGCAGTTTATCCGCAGGGAATGTCTATGGCTACACCTTC	CASSLSAGNVYGYTF
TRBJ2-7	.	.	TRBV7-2	TGTGCCAGCAACCCCGTCGGACCCCTCCCCGGGGACGAGCAGTACTTC	CASNPVGPLPGDEQYF
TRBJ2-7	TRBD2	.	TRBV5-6	TGTGCCAGCAGCTTTCGGACTAGCTTCTACGAGCAGTACTTC	CASSFRTSFYEQYF
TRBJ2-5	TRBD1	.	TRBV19	TGTGCCAGTAGAAGGGGCAGGGGGCGGGAAGAGACCCAGTACTTC	CASRRGRGREETQYF
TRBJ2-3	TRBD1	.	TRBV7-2	TGTGCCAGCAGCCGACAGGGAACAGATACGCAGTATTTT	CASSRQGTDTQYF
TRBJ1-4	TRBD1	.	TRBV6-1	TGTGCCAGCAGGGAAGCCGGGACAGGAAATGAAAAACTGTTTTTT	CASREAGTGNEKLFF
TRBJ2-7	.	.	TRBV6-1	TGTGCCAGCAGCCGGCCGCTTAGCCCCTACGAGCAGTACTTC	CASSRPLSPYEQYF
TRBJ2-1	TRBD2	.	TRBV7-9	TGTGCCAGCACCCCTGAGAGGTCGACTAGCGGGGGCCGCAATGAGCAGTTCTTC	CASTPERSTSGGRNEQFF
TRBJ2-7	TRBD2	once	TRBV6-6	TGTGCCAGCCTCGGCACTAGCGGGAGGGGCGAGCAGTACTTC	CASLGTSGRGEQYF
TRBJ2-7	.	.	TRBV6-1	TGTGCCAGCAGTGTCGGGACTTTTGCCGGGAAAGGCGGACCCTACGAGCAGTACTTC	CASSVGTFAGKGGPYEQYF
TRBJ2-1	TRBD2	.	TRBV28	TGTGCCAGCAGTCAAGCGGGACCCTACAATGAGCAGTTCTTC	CASSQAGPYNEQFF
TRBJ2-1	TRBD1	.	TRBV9	TGTGCCAGCACCCCTGGGACAGGGTACAATGAGCAGTTCTTC	CASTPGTGYNEQFF
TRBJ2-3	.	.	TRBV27	TGTGCCAGCAGTTTAGGAGGGCAAGATACGCAGTATTTT	CASSLGGQDTQYF
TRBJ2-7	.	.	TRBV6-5	TGTGCCAGCAGTTACTCGGAGTCCGAGCAGTACTTC	CASSYSESEQYF
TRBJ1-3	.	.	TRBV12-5	TGTGCTAGTGGTTCCGGGGGGGTAAACACCATATATTTT	CASGSGGVNTIYF
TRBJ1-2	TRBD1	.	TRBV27	TGTGCCAGCAGTTTATCCCGACAGGGACCTAACTATGGCTACACCTTC	CASSLSRQGPNYGYTF
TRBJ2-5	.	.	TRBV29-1	TGCGCAGGGGCTCAAGAGACCCAGTACTTC	CAGAQETQYF
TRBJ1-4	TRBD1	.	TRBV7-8	TGTGCCAGCAGTAGGGACAGGACGAGTCTTAATGAAAAACTGTTTTTT	CASSRDRTSLNEKLFF
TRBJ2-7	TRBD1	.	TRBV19	TGTGCCAGTAGTATAAGGGGACAGGAGCAGTACTTC	CASSIRGQEQYF
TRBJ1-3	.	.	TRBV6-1	TGTGCCAGCAGGCTCAGGGGATCAGGAAACACCATATATTTT	CASRLRGSGNTIYF
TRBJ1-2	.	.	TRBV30	TGTGCCTGGAGTGTACGGGCGGGACGCACTAACTATGGCTACACCTTC	CAWSVRAGRTNYGYTF